This T cell receptor (beta chain) was identified during a study of cytomegalovirus exposure and HLA in healthy donors. Per germline, CDR1 MDHEN and CDR2 SYDVKM. CDR3 length equals 17 residues. Trimming took 5 bases from V and 6 from J; bases not matched to a gene: 17. This table comes from immunoSEQ multiplex PCR, and its TCRdb copy is limited to in-frame clones, with some not included. This sample has around 60,000 clones, with just over 90% found just once. The source is a woman younger than 30 in good health and CMV-seronegative. Sequencing was performed on PBMCs. The V gene is TRBV28, the J gene TRBJ2-3; TRBD2 agrees at 7 bases. The CDR3 here is CASSVRWEGWDGDTQYF. The CDR3 coding sequence is TGTGCCAGCAGTGTACGGTGGGAGGGCTGGGACGGGGATACGCAGTATTTT.